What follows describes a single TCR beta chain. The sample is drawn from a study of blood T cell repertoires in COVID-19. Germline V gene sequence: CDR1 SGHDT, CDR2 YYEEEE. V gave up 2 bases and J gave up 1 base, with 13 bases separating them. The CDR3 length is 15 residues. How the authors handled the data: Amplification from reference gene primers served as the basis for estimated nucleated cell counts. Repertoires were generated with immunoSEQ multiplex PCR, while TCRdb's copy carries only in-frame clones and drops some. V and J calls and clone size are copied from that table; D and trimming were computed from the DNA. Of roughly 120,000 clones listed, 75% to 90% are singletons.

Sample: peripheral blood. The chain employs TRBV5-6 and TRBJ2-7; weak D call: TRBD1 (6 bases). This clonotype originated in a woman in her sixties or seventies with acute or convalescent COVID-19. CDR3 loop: CASSLGPGHSYEQYF. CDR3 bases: TGTGCCAGCAGCTTAGGGCCGGGACATTCCTACGAGCAGTACTTC. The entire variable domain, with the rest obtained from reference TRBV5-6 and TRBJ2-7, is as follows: DAGVTQSPTHLIKTRGQQVTLRCSPKSGHDTVSWYQQALGQGPQFIFQYYEEEERQRGNFPDRFSGHQFPNYSSELNVNALLLGDSALYLCASSLGPGHSYEQYFGPGTRLTVT.